The 20 T cell receptor beta chains listed next were all sequenced from one sample in a study of shared clonotypes between healthy human individuals. The repertoire was sequenced with immunoSEQ multiplex PCR; TCRdb's copy has only in-frame clones and lacks some. This sample has about 1 million clones; roughly 80% occur once, and the top ten carry 1.4% to 1.5%. The material sequenced was memory CD4+ T cells sorted from blood. Subset here: CD45RA-negative fraction. All receptors come from a man aged 18 to 29 in good health.

To note about this clone: A read error may account for a junction end that differs from germline. The rearrangement uses TRBV5-1 and TRBJ1-1; D is undetermined. The CDR3 totals 15 residues. Per the germline V gene, CDR1 is SGHRS and CDR2 is YFSETQ. The CDR3 DNA is TGCGCCAGCAGTTTGGACGGACCAATGAACACTGAAGCTTTCTTT. Its translation is CASSLDGPMNTEAFF.

This clone showed up just once. This sequence joins TRBV6-5 and TRBJ1-1; D is unclear. Trimming shortened V by 7 bases and J by 7 bases, and 7 bases separated the two germline ends. Germline V gene sequence: CDR1 MNHEY, CDR2 SVGAGI. The CDR3 length is 10 residues. The DNA for the CDR3 is TGTGCCAGCAAACTCCATGAAGCTTTCTTT. Protein product: CASKLHEAFF.

The chain has TRBV6-5 and TRBJ2-5; perhaps D is TRBD1 or TRBD2 (6 bases each). The germline V and J ends were trimmed by 7 bases and 5 bases, with 17 bases remaining between them. Germline assignment: CDR1 MNHEY and CDR2 SVGAGI. The CDR3 is 14 amino acids. The CDR3 coding sequence is TGTGCCAGCACTCCGGGGGCGCCGGAGGAGACCCAGTACTTC. Protein sequence: CASTPGAPEETQYF.

This chain links TRBV14 with TRBJ1-1; D unresolved. Germline CDR1 reads SGHDN; CDR2 reads FVKESK. Trimming took 4 bases from V and 0 from J, leaving 12 bases between them. This CDR3 region has 15 residues. This chain's CDR3 is CASSPLGSMNTEAFF. For the CDR3, the DNA is TGTGCCAGCAGCCCCCTCGGCAGCATGAACACTGAAGCTTTCTTT. Full variable domain (rest looked up from reference TRBV14 and TRBJ1-1): EAGVTQFPSHSVIEKGQTVTLRCDPISGHDNLYWYRRVMGKEIKFLLHFVKESKQDESGMPNNRFLAERTGGTYSTLKVQPAELEDSGVYFCASSPLGSMNTEAFFGQGTRLTVV.

The chain recombines TRBV19 with TRBJ2-2, with 9 bases fitting TRBD2. V dropped 0 bases and J dropped 7; count of bases not matched to a gene: 6. This CDR3 is built from 16 residues. The germline V gene has CDR1 LNHDA and CDR2 SQIVND (reference sequence). The CDR3 protein is CASSIDLAGLVGELFF. DNA for the CDR3: TGTGCCAGTAGTATAGATCTAGCGGGATTGGTCGGGGAGCTGTTTTTT.

The V call is TRBV7-9, the J call TRBJ2-1, with 8 bases aligning to TRBD2. Germline V gene sequence: CDR1 SEHNR, CDR2 FQNEAQ (reference sequence). The CDR3 has 16 amino acids. J was trimmed by 2 bases and V by 3 bases; bases with no gene match: 6. In nucleotides, the CDR3 is TGTGCCAGCAGCTTTGATACGACTAGCGCCTACAATGAGCAGTTCTTC. Its translation: CASSFDTTSAYNEQFF.

The chain uses TRBV30 and TRBJ2-7; tentatively, D is TRBD1 or TRBD2 (6 bases each). V dropped 5 bases and J dropped 7 bases, with 15 bases sitting between them. The CDR3 has 12 amino acids. Germline V gene data show CDR1 as GTSNPN and CDR2 as SVGIG (reference sequence). The CDR3 nucleotides read TGTGCCTGGGGTCCTCGGGGGCGAGAGCAGTACTTC. Translating gives CAWGPRGREQYF.

The CDR3 is CASSLWGGSDTQYF. The CDR3 nucleotides read TGTGCCAGCAGTTTATGGGGGGGCTCAGATACGCAGTATTTT. The chain joins TRBV28 to TRBJ2-3; D possibly matches TRBD1 or TRBD2 (6 bases each). The CDR3 extends over 14 amino acids. V was shortened by 0 bases and J by 4 bases, with 8 bases between the two germline ends. Looked up from germline, CDR1 is MDHEN and CDR2 is SYDVKM.

This rearrangement joins TRBV27 to TRBJ2-7, with 9 bases identical to TRBD2. J gave up 0 bases and V 1 base, and 4 bases lay outside the gene matches. The CDR3 has 16 amino acids. CDR1 is MNHEY and CDR2 is SMNVEV in the germline V gene (reference sequence). The CDR3 DNA is TGTGCCAGCAGTTTATGGCTAGCGGGACGCTCCTACGAGCAGTACTTC. Protein: CASSLWLAGRSYEQYF.

This clone was seen once. The rearrangement links TRBV6-1 to TRBJ1-5; TRBD1 matches 9 bases. With V trimmed by 6 bases and J by 7 bases, 7 bases remained unmatched. CDR1 is MNHNS and CDR2 is SASEGT in the germline V gene. CDR3 length: 14 amino acids. This chain's CDR3 is CASRETGGLQPQHF. The CDR3 region has the DNA TGTGCCAGCAGGGAAACAGGGGGCCTGCAGCCCCAGCATTTT.

The chain uses TRBV5-1 and TRBJ2-7; no firm D call. Trimming removed 5 bases at V and 11 bases at J, with 23 bases between. The CDR3 contains 14 residues. Germline CDR1 is SGHRS and CDR2 is YFSETQ. The chain's CDR3 is CASSIDVGWDWKYF. CDR3 sequence (DNA): TGCGCCAGCAGTATTGACGTTGGGTGGGATTGGAAGTACTTC.

This chain links TRBV29-1 with TRBJ1-4; maybe TRBD1 (5 bases). Trimming took 3 bases from V and 2 from J, leaving 10 bases between them. This CDR3 is 14 amino acids long. Looked up from germline, CDR1 is SQVTM and CDR2 is ANQGSEA. The CDR3 sequence is CSVELGGTNEKLFF. The CDR3 DNA sequence: TGCAGCGTTGAGTTGGGGGGTACTAATGAAAAACTGTTTTTT.

This chain connects TRBV30 to TRBJ2-5, with 11 bases fitting TRBD1. Germline loops: CDR1 GTSNPN, CDR2 SVGIG (reference sequence). The V gene end was trimmed by 0 bases and the J gene end by 5 bases; junction bases not matched to a gene: 5. The CDR3 has 15 residues. The CDR3 nucleotides are TGTGCCTGGAGTGTAGGACAGGGGGCGGGGGAGACCCAGTACTTC. This translates into CAWSVGQGAGETQYF.

The sample holds a few counts of this clone. The V and J genes are TRBV30 and TRBJ1-2; 12 bases align to TRBD1. The junction had 4 bases not matched to a gene; V was cut back by 3 bases and J by 5 bases. Germline-derived CDR1 and CDR2 are GTSNPN and SVGIG (reference sequence). The CDR3 has 14 residues. CDR3 bases: TGTGCCTGGAGCGGGACAGGGGGCGTGTATGGCTACACCTTC. Amino acid sequence: CAWSGTGGVYGYTF. Drawing the rest from reference TRBV30 and TRBJ1-2, the complete variable domain is SQTIHQWPATLVQPVGSPLSLECTVEGTSNPNLYWYRQAAGRGLQLLFYSVGIGQISSEVPQNLSASRPQDRQFILSSKKLLLSDSGFYLCAWSGTGGVYGYTFGSGTRLTVV.

Only a few counts were recorded for this clone. In the same sample, other DNA sequences code for this CDR3. V gene TRBV18 combines with J gene TRBJ1-5; D is uncertain. This CDR3 is 14 amino acids long. Germline V CDR1 and CDR2: KGHSH, LQKENI. Trimming stripped 0 bases from V and 0 bases from J, with 3 bases between. This CDR3 reads CASSPPSSNQPQHF. The CDR3 DNA follows: TGTGCCAGCTCACCACCGAGTAGCAATCAGCCCCAGCATTTT.

This chain uses TRBV2 with TRBJ2-2; 8 positions match TRBD1. The CDR3 length is 15 residues. The V and J ends lost 5 bases and 8 bases, in that order; junction bases with no gene match: 10. Germline V gene data show CDR1 as SNHLY and CDR2 as FYNNEI. The CDR3 DNA sequence: TGTGCCAGCAGTCCCGACAGGGGTCGGTTAGGGGAGCTGTTTTTT. This gives the protein CASSPDRGRLGELFF.

The V gene is TRBV6-6, the J gene TRBJ2-3, with D possibly matching TRBD2 (5 bases). The CDR3 covers 12 residues. Germline values: CDR1 MNHNY, CDR2 SVGAGI (reference sequence). The V end lost 5 bases, the J end lost 6 bases, and 9 bases lay between the germline ends. The CDR3 DNA sequence: TGTGCCAGCAGTGTGGGCGGGGATACGCAGTATTTT. Its protein product is CASSVGGDTQYF.

For this clone: Other nucleotide sequences in the sample specify the same CDR3. The CDR3 coding sequence is TGTGCCAGCAGTTTAAGAGACAGGGGGGTCTACGAGCAGTACTTC. Protein: CASSLRDRGVYEQYF. The rearrangement uses TRBV27 and TRBJ2-7; 9 bases are shared with TRBD1. The CDR3 sequence is 15 residues long. Germline V gene data show CDR1 as MNHEY and CDR2 as SMNVEV (reference sequence). Trimming took 2 bases from V and 3 from J; bases not matched to a gene: 5.

The rearrangement uses TRBV29-1 and TRBJ1-2, with 7 positions matching TRBD1. J lost 11 bases, V lost 4 bases, and 7 bases had no gene match. The CDR3 contains 11 residues. From germline, CDR1 is SQVTM and CDR2 ANQGSEA. The CDR3 DNA reads TGCAGCGTTGGTGGACAGGTTTCTTACACCTTC. Translated: CSVGGQVSYTF.

The gene calls are TRBV7-8 and TRBJ1-1, with D perhaps matching TRBD1 (6 bases). Trimming took 0 bases from V and 6 from J, leaving 11 bases between them. The CDR3 extends over 14 amino acids. Germline V gene lookup returns CDR1 SGHVS and CDR2 FQNEAQ. This CDR3 is CASSLAGGASEAFF. DNA for the CDR3: TGTGCCAGCAGCTTAGCGGGGGGGGCCTCTGAAGCTTTCTTT.